This T cell receptor beta chain was identified during a study of response to subunit inactivated influenza vaccine. Germline V gives CDR1 KGHDR, CDR2 SFDVKD. V was trimmed by 0 bases and J by 14 bases, leaving 12 bases between them. The CDR3 has 12 residues. TCRdb reprocessed the RT-PCR reads with MiXCR, giving one entry per CDR3 protein. The sample holds about 520,000 distinct CDR3 sequences, approximately 7.3% seen once. In this sample, this clonotype turned up many times. The sequences come from PBMCs from blood, collected less than 30 months after vaccination. This TCR was recovered from a man between 45 and 75 years old who received an inactivated influenza vaccine. The rearrangement joins TRBV24-1 to TRBJ2-5; no clear D gene. The CDR3 sequence is CATSDLGQEFYF. CDR3 bases: TGTGCCACCAGTGATTTGGGGCAGGAGTTCTACTTC.